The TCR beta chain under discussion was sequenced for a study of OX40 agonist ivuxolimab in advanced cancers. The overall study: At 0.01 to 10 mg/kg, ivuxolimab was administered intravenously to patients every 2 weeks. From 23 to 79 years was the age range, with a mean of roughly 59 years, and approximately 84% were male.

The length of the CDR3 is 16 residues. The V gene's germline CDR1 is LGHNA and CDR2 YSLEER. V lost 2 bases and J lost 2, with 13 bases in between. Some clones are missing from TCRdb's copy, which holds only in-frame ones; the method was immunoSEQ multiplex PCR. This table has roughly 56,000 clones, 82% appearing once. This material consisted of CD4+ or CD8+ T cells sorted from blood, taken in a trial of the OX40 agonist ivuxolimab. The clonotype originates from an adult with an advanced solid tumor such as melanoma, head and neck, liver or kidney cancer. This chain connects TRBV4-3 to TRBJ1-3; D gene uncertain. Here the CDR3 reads CASSQRPSGAGNTIYF. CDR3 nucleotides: TGCGCCAGCAGCCAAAGACCCAGTGGAGCTGGAAACACCATATATTTT.